This entry lists 7 T cell receptor beta chains sequenced from one sample in a study of T cell responses to AZD1222 COVID-19 vaccine. The protocol was immunoSEQ multiplex PCR, while the TCRdb copy is restricted to in-frame clones and leaves out a portion. The sample shows approximately 57,000 clones, approximately 86% of them seen only once. The sequencing here drew on peripheral blood, taken on day 0 of AZD1222 vaccination. These receptors came from an adult in good health.

The chain couples TRBV7-3 to TRBJ2-1; 7 nucleotides line up with TRBD2. CDR1 is SGHTA and CDR2 is FQGTGA in the germline V gene. V trimming: 1 base; J trimming: 0 bases; junction bases outside the gene matches: 9. The CDR3 has 18 residues. CDR3 amino acids: CASSLIPSGGSSYNEQFF. CDR3 in DNA: TGTGCCAGCAGCTTAATCCCTAGCGGAGGCAGCTCCTACAATGAGCAGTTCTTC.

A few counts support this clone. The chain uses TRBV7-6 and TRBJ2-1; TRBD1 agrees at 8 bases. This CDR3 comprises 16 residues. The V segment lost 5 bases and the J segment 8 bases; nucleotides outside the gene matches: 14. Germline-derived CDR1 and CDR2 are SGHVS and FNYEAQ. The CDR3 spells CASSRTNRGRSHEQFF. CDR3 bases: TGTGCCAGCAGCCGCACAAACAGGGGGAGAAGCCATGAGCAGTTCTTC.

This chain links TRBV6-1 with TRBJ1-5; no reliable D call. V lost 5 bases, J lost 2 bases, and 4 bases lay in between. Germline V gives CDR1 MNHNS, CDR2 SASEGT. There are 12 residues in the CDR3. The CDR3 protein is CASSYGNQPQHF. The CDR3 DNA reads TGTGCCAGCAGTTATGGCAATCAGCCCCAGCATTTT.

The chain recombines TRBV19 with TRBJ1-2; D gene uncertain. Germline V gene lookup returns CDR1 LNHDA and CDR2 SQIVND (reference sequence). This CDR3 comprises 19 residues. V dropped 7 bases and J dropped 1 base, with 28 bases sitting between them. In DNA form, the CDR3 reads TGTGCCAGTAATAGTGTTGGCAGCCGTTTCGTAAACTTTAACTATGGCTACACCTTC. It encodes CASNSVGSRFVNFNYGYTF.

The V and J genes are TRBV4-2 and TRBJ2-1, with 10 positions matching TRBD2. Germline V gene lookup returns CDR1 LGHNA and CDR2 YNFKEQ. This CDR3 contains 15 residues. The V and J ends lost 3 bases and 8 bases, in that order; junction bases with no gene match: 7. The CDR3, as DNA: TGTGCCAGCAGCCACCTAGCGGGAGATCTGGATGAGCAGTTCTTC. Translated: CASSHLAGDLDEQFF.

The chain joins TRBV28 to TRBJ2-7, with D possibly TRBD2 on 5 matching bases. Germline V CDR1 and CDR2: MDHEN, SYDVKM. The V end lost 5 bases, the J end lost 0 bases, and 26 bases lay between the germline ends. This CDR3 comprises 19 residues. CDR3 residues: CASSGRWQASGGLSYEQYF. CDR3 DNA sequence: TGTGCCAGCAGTGGCCGGTGGCAGGCTAGTGGCGGGCTCTCCTACGAGCAGTACTTC.

This chain connects TRBV7-9 to TRBJ2-7, with D possibly being TRBD1 (5 bases). Per germline, CDR1 SEHNR and CDR2 FQNEAQ (reference sequence). The CDR3 sequence is 13 residues long. The V end lost 8 bases, the J end lost 1 base, and 12 bases lay between the germline ends. For the CDR3, the DNA is TGTGCCAGCGGAAAGCGACAGTCCTACGAGCAGTACTTC. It specifies CASGKRQSYEQYF. The full variable domain, with the rest looked up from reference TRBV7-9 and TRBJ2-7, is DTGVSQNPRHKITKRGQNVTFRCDPISEHNRLYWYRQTLGQGPEFLTYFQNEAQLEKSRLLSDRFSAERPKGSFSTLEIQRTEQGDSAMYLCASGKRQSYEQYFGPGTRLTVT.